One T cell receptor beta chain is described in this entry. Its antigen is as yet unknown. The record originates from a study of CD8+ T cells in alopecia areata. Study results and limitations: With patients, TCR sharing proved less clear than in mice, a difference possibly related to HLA. Lesional scalp, notably in alopecia totalis/universalis, had clonality above that of normal scalp. Scalp sample data also include resident alphabeta T cells from normal skin.

Investigators isolated RNA and reverse transcribed it into cDNA to act as the sequencing template. The protocol was immunoSEQ multiplex PCR, while the TCRdb copy is restricted to in-frame clones and leaves out a portion. This table holds approximately 98,000 clones, approximately 59% found once. The V and J ends lost 0 bases and 6 bases respectively, with 10 bases between them. The CDR3 loop spans 14 amino acids. The germline CDR1 and CDR2 sequences are SGHDT and YYEEEE. The chain links TRBV5-6 to TRBJ2-1; D may match TRBD1 or TRBD2 (5 bases each). The receptor was derived from a human donor in good health. The sequenced sample was CD8+ T cells sorted from blood. The CDR3: CASSLGRGSNEQFF. Written as DNA, the CDR3 is TGTGCCAGCAGCTTGGGTCGGGGCAGCAATGAGCAGTTCTTC.